This TCR beta chain stems from a study of blood T cell repertoires in COVID-19 (dated by TCRdb to between 2020 and 2021). Broadly, across the study: Samples covering the acute and convalescent phases of COVID-19 were provided by collaborators in the United States, Italy and Spain. The material from the prospective study consisted of cDNA or gDNA derived from T cells, B-cell-depleted T cells, or PBMCs. Where available, HLA class I and class II types were obtained from metadata supplied by the sample provider rather than from assay-based typing. A freely available public database, intended as a resource for researchers studying the immune response to SARS-CoV-2, is where the repertoires were released. A de-identified subject ID, COVID-19 status, age in years and sex were almost always included in the sample metadata. The dataset comprised deeply sampled blood TCRbeta repertoires from subjects exposed to, actively infected with, or recovered from COVID-19. Samples came from the ongoing ImmuneRACE study (first 160 participants) plus 1,254 subjects from 6 global collaborators. Results and caveats for the whole study, not just this receptor: The quantity of clinical and demographic metadata differed by source and by participant and was supplied without curation.

Turning to this clone: It lacks a known antigen. Base qualities are not provided; no much larger clone lies one nucleotide away.

Unmatched junction bases come to 4, with V trimmed by 5 bases and J by 4 bases. The CDR3 contains 13 residues, cysteine and phenylalanine counted. The only DNA kept is the CDR3, 39 bases in frame from the first base. The germline V gene (reference sequence) supplies CDR1 GTSNPN and CDR2 SVGIG. The collaborating institutions used their own protocols to collect whole blood in K2EDTA tubes. For TCRbeta analysis, collaborators shipped samples as frozen whole blood, isolated PBMCs, or DNA extracted from either of those sample types. TCRbeta CDR3 regions were amplified from genomic DNA using the immunoSEQ Assay, a bias-controlled multiplex PCR. From the authors' description of their analysis: Nucleated cell counts per sample were estimated from amplification of reference gene primers within the assay. To quantify the absolute abundance of each unique TCRbeta CDR3 rearrangement, sequence reads were collapsed and filtered. For each sample, productive Simpson clonality was calculated as the square root of Simpson's diversity index over productive rearrangements. TCRdb carries this immuneACCESS record with in-frame sequences only. Its versions omit some clonotypes, under half of them owing to an unresolved V gene in the studies checked, with the rest unexplained. V and J calls and clone size are as listed in that table; D and trimming were resolved from the DNA. The sample table contains 200,000 to 250,000 clones; only one count was recorded for about 90% of them. The ten largest account for roughly 1.2% of the sample.

Sample: peripheral blood. Recombination joined TRBV30 with TRBJ1-3; 8 junctional bases match TRBD1. The TCR originated in a man aged 25 to 40 with acute or convalescent COVID-19. The nucleotide sequence is given as TGTGCCTGGCAGGGGGCGGGGGGAAACACCATATATTTT. Translated, this gives CAWQGAGGNTIYF.